These T cell receptor beta chains were read from a single sample in a study of cytomegalovirus exposure and HLA in healthy donors. Clones were read by immunoSEQ multiplex PCR, and TCRdb kept only the in-frame ones, dropping some. The sample holds 170,000 or so clones, approximately 82% seen once. Material for sequencing was PBMCs. The source is a young woman in good health and CMV-seronegative. Both conserved end residues are part of each CDR3. Each record gives: D gene, V gene, clone size, J gene, CDR3 DNA, CDR3 protein. D genes are given only for firm matches. Expanded clones get a size class; other rows say once, few or many, or leave the size out.

>TRBD1|TRBV6-1|NA|TRBJ1-2
TGTGCCAGCATGTCCAAGGGACAGGGCTATGGCTACACCTTC
CASMSKGQGYGYTF
>TRBD1|TRBV27|once|TRBJ2-4
TGTGCCAGCACCCAACTTGGGACAGGACTAGCCAAAAACATTCAGTACTTC
CASTQLGTGLAKNIQYF
>NA|TRBV7-6|NA|TRBJ2-1
TGTGCCAGCAGCTTAGGGGAGAATGAGCAGTTCTTC
CASSLGENEQFF
>NA|TRBV30|once|TRBJ1-4
TGTGCCTGGAGGGAAACAGTGCGTAATGAAAAACTGTTTTTT
CAWRETVRNEKLFF
>TRBD1|TRBV27|once|TRBJ2-7
TGTGCCTCCCGCGGGACAGGGGAGAGCGAGCAGTACTTC
CASRGTGESEQYF
>NA|TRBV5-1|few|TRBJ2-1
TGCGCCAGCAGCCCCCAGGGTAAGGATGAGCAGTTCTTC
CASSPQGKDEQFF
>NA|TRBV11-1|NA|TRBJ2-1
TGTGCCAGCAGCTTAGGAAAGCGATGGGTCTACAATGAGCAGTTCTTC
CASSLGKRWVYNEQFF
>TRBD2|TRBV27|NA|TRBJ2-3
TGTGCCAGCAGTACTGGGACTAGCGGGGGTCCTACGCAGTATTTT
CASSTGTSGGPTQYF
>NA|TRBV19|NA|TRBJ1-5
TGTGCCAGTAAAAGGGGACATACTCAAAGCAATCAGCCCCAGCATTTT
CASKRGHTQSNQPQHF
>NA|TRBV6-5|NA|TRBJ1-1
TGTGCCAGCAGTTACGGGTGGGGGCGGGCTAACACTGAAGCTTTCTTT
CASSYGWGRANTEAFF
>NA|TRBV2|NA|TRBJ1-1
TGTGCCAGCAGGGCAATACGGGGGGACACTGAAGCTTTCTTT
CASRAIRGDTEAFF
>TRBD1|TRBV7-2|once|TRBJ2-1
TGTGCCAGCAGCTGGGGGACAGGGTCCTACAATGAGCAGTTCTTC
CASSWGTGSYNEQFF
>TRBD2|TRBV28|NA|TRBJ2-7
TGTGCCAGCAGTTCGATAGCGGGAGTGACAAACGAGCAGTACTTC
CASSSIAGVTNEQYF
>NA|TRBV7-2|NA|TRBJ2-2
TGTGCCAGCACCCTGACAGGGAACACCGGGGAGCTGTTTTTT
CASTLTGNTGELFF
>TRBD1|TRBV25-1|NA|TRBJ2-4
TGTGCCAGCAGGGCTCCAGGGGGTCCCAAAAACATTCAGTACTTC
CASRAPGGPKNIQYF
>NA|TRBV19|NA|TRBJ1-2
TGTGCCAGTAGTGGGGCTCGCTATGGCTACACCTTC
CASSGARYGYTF
>TRBD2|TRBV5-6|NA|TRBJ2-7
TGTGCCAGCAGCTGGAGACTAGCGGGAGGAGCAACCTACGAGCAGTACTTC
CASSWRLAGGATYEQYF
>TRBD1|TRBV7-9|NA|TRBJ2-7
TGTGCCAGCAGCCTCAAGGGGTCGGGGAACAGGGGCTACGAGCAGTACTTC
CASSLKGSGNRGYEQYF
>TRBD2|TRBV7-8|NA|TRBJ2-4
TGTGCCAGCATGCAGATCTCGACTAGCGGTAAAAACATTCAGTACTTC
CASMQISTSGKNIQYF
>TRBD1|TRBV30|NA|TRBJ2-2
TGTGCCTGGAGTCCGGGGGACAGGGTGGTCGGGGAGCTGTTTTTT
CAWSPGDRVVGELFF
>TRBD2|TRBV7-2|NA|TRBJ2-4
TGTGCCAGCAGCTTAGGCGGGAGCAGGGCGTCGGCCAAAAACATTCAGTACTTC
CASSLGGSRASAKNIQYF
>NA|TRBV5-4|NA|TRBJ1-4
TGTGCCAGCAGCCCACAGGGAGATAATGAAAAACTGTTTTTT
CASSPQGDNEKLFF
>NA|TRBV5-1|NA|TRBJ1-2
TGCGCCAGCAGCAAGGGGGTGGCGTTGCGTGAGGGCTATGGCTACACCTTC
CASSKGVALREGYGYTF
>TRBD1|TRBV4-1|NA|TRBJ1-5
TGCGCCAGCAGCCAATCTCAGGGGGCCCGGCAGCCCCAGCATTTT
CASSQSQGARQPQHF
>NA|TRBV19|NA|TRBJ2-3
TGTGCCAGTGGTATAAGCGCGCCTAGCACAGATACGCAGTATTTT
CASGISAPSTDTQYF
>NA|TRBV5-4|NA|TRBJ1-6
TGTGCCAGCAGCTTGGAAGGGGTAGGTTCACCCCTCCACTTT
CASSLEGVGSPLHF
>TRBD1|TRBV18|few|TRBJ2-1
TGTGCCAGCTCATCCCAGGGGGATTCCAATGAGCAGTTCTTC
CASSSQGDSNEQFF
>NA|TRBV5-6|NA|TRBJ1-6
TGTGCCAGCAGCCTCCTCACAGGGCTCTATAATTCACCCCTCCACTTT
CASSLLTGLYNSPLHF